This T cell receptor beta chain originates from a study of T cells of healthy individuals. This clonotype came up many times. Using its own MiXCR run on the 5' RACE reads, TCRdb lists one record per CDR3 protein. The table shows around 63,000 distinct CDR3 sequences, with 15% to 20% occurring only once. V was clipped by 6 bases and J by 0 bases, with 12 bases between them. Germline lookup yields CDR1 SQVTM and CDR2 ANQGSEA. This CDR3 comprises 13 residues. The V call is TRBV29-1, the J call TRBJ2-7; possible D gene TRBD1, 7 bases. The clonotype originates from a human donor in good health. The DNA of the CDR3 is TGCAGCGTCCCAGGGGGGACCTCCTACGAGCAGTACTTC. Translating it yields CSVPGGTSYEQYF.